The present entry profiles one T cell receptor beta chain with its context. The entry originates in a study of cytomegalovirus exposure and HLA in healthy donors. The PCR used 60 Vbeta and 13 Jbeta primers. Clones were sequenced by immunoSEQ multiplex PCR, and TCRdb holds only the in-frame ones, with some missing. The sample shows about 160,000 clones, roughly 85% of them seen only once. This CDR3 has 14 amino acids. Germline-derived CDR1 and CDR2 are WSHSY and SAAADI. V lost 2 bases, J lost 5 bases, and 7 bases lay in between. Input material: PBMCs. V usage is TRBV10-2 and J usage is TRBJ1-6; the D gene is possibly TRBD1 (5 bases). This sequence originates from a boy younger than 10 in good health and CMV-seronegative. The CDR3 nucleotides are TGCGCCAGCAGTGAGGCAGGGAATAATTCACCCCTCCACTTT. This translates into CASSEAGNNSPLHF.